This TCR beta chain was captured by sequencing in a study of blood T cell repertoires in COVID-19. At the level of the study: COVID-19 samples from acute and convalescent phases originated in the United States, Italy and Spain.

Assay used: immunoSEQ multiplex PCR; TCRdb lists only in-frame clones, some missing. The sample lists 95,000 to 150,000 clones; 82% were seen once. With respect to this clone: This sample also contains other DNA sequences that code for the same CDR3.

The V segment lost 4 bases and the J segment 4 bases; nucleotides outside the gene matches: 5. The CDR3 length is 14 residues. CDR1 and CDR2 (germline): LGHNA, YSLEER. The sequence came from a woman between 70 and 85 years old with acute or convalescent COVID-19. Sequenced input: peripheral blood. This chain joins TRBV4-3 and TRBJ2-5, with 8 bases lining up with TRBD1. The CDR3 DNA follows: TGCGCCAGCAGCCCGGGGACAGGTGGAGAGACCCAGTACTTC. Protein sequence: CASSPGTGGETQYF.